This T cell receptor beta chain was obtained from a study of T-cell memory formation after mild COVID-19. Each CDR3 protein gets one entry after TCRdb re-called the 5' RACE reads with MiXCR. The data contain some 120,000 distinct CDR3 sequences, around a sixth of them seen just once; the ten biggest clones take up approximately 14%. Per germline, CDR1 MGHRA and CDR2 YSYEKL. The V end lost 5 bases, the J end lost 6 bases, and 14 bases lay between the germline ends. The CDR3 contains 13 residues. The sequenced material came from PBMCs or a T cell subset sorted from them (not recorded which). This sequence originates from an adult woman who had mild COVID-19 (a few samples of this study predate the infection). Cell type and time point are not known. This chain connects TRBV4-1 to TRBJ2-7, with no clear D. The CDR3 here is CASSSMRSVEQYF. CDR3 DNA: TGCGCCAGCAGCTCCATGCGGAGCGTCGAGCAGTACTTC.